The 10 T cell receptor beta chains below come from one sample, sequenced in a study of blood T cell repertoires in COVID-19 (dated by TCRdb to 2018 to 2020). Library preparation was by the immunoSEQ multiplex PCR assay. TCRdb mirrors the immuneACCESS table, restricted to in-frame sequences. Some clones are absent from its copies; in checked studies, under half trace to an unresolved V gene, and the reason for the others is unknown. For this sample the table gives about 85,000 clones, of which roughly 90% were detected only once. The ten largest account for 4.3% of the sample. Sequencing was done on a sample of peripheral blood. Source of these receptors: a woman older than 75 with active or convalescent COVID-19.

The chain is built from TRBV3-1 (or the pseudogene TRBV3-2) and TRBJ1-2; the D is unclear. This CDR3 is 11 amino acids long. The V and J ends lost 3 bases and 5 bases respectively, with 4 bases between them. From germline, CDR1 is LGHDT and CDR2 YNNKEL (reference sequence). For the CDR3, the DNA is TGTGCCAGCAGCCAGGAGTATGGCTACACCTTC. Translating it yields CASSQEYGYTF.

The CDR3 DNA is TGTGCCAGCAACGGGGGACTTAATCAGCCCCAGCATTTT. It encodes CASNGGLNQPQHF. This rearrangement joins TRBV28 to TRBJ1-5; tentatively, D is TRBD1 (5 bases). CDR1 and CDR2 from the germline V gene are MDHEN and SYDVKM. The V gene lost 7 bases and the J gene lost 4 bases, with 11 bases spanning the gap. This CDR3 has 13 amino acids.

The chain recombines TRBV11-3 with TRBJ2-2; no definite D call. Per germline, CDR1 SGHNT and CDR2 YENEEA. The V end lost 0 bases, the J end lost 6 bases, and 5 bases lay between the germline ends. This CDR3 is built from 13 residues. The CDR3 spells CASSLDPAGELFF. Here the CDR3 DNA reads TGTGCCAGCAGCTTAGACCCCGCCGGGGAGCTGTTTTTT.

The V and J genes are TRBV7-6 and TRBJ2-3; 7 bases agree with TRBD2. This CDR3 spans 15 amino acids. V dropped 1 base and J dropped 2; count of bases not matched to a gene: 3. Germline CDR1 SGHVS, CDR2 FNYEAQ. CDR3: CASSLVGGVTDTQYF. DNA for the CDR3: TGTGCCAGCAGCTTAGTGGGGGGGGTCACAGATACGCAGTATTTT. Together with reference TRBV7-6 and TRBJ2-3, the CDR3 gives the full variable domain: GAGVSQSPRYKVTKRGQDVALRCDPISGHVSLYWYRQALGQGPEFLTYFNYEAQQDKSGLPNDRFSAERPEGSISTLTIQRTEQRDSAMYRCASSLVGGVTDTQYFGPGTRLTVL.

The chain employs TRBV7-2 and TRBJ1-4; D remains unclear. V lost 5 bases and J lost 3, with 13 bases in between. The CDR3 is 15 residues long. Germline V lookup: CDR1 SGHTA, CDR2 FQGNSA. In DNA form, the CDR3 reads TGTGCCAGCAGCCCGGTGGGTCGGGCTAATGAAAAACTGTTTTTT. Translated: CASSPVGRANEKLFF.

Regarding this clone: The junction departs from germline at one end; a sequencing error may be responsible. The chain couples TRBV2 to TRBJ1-1; tentative D call: TRBD1 (5 bases). The germline V gene has CDR1 SNHLY and CDR2 FYNNEI. The CDR3 runs 10 residues. In nucleotides, the CDR3 is TGTGCCAGCAGTGACGCAACAGGCCGATTT. It specifies CASSDATGRF.

The chain links TRBV6-5 to TRBJ1-6; 7 bases line up with TRBD1. The junction had 5 bases not matched to a gene; V was cut back by 6 bases and J by 9 bases. Germline V gene data show CDR1 as MNHEY and CDR2 as SVGAGI. The CDR3 runs to 13 residues. The CDR3 here is CASRRDSISPLHF. The CDR3 DNA follows: TGTGCCAGCAGGCGGGACAGTATTTCACCCCTCCACTTT.

The chain recombines TRBV19 with TRBJ1-2; the D is unclear. This CDR3 region has 12 residues. The germline V and J ends were trimmed by 7 bases and 4 bases, with 10 bases remaining between them. Germline V gene sequence: CDR1 LNHDA, CDR2 SQIVND (reference sequence). Here the CDR3 reads CASMGRSYGYTF. CDR3 DNA: TGTGCCAGTATGGGCAGGTCCTATGGCTACACCTTC.

This clone appeared a few times. The CDR3 coding sequence is TGTGCCAGCAGCTTGTCAAACACCGGGGAGCTGTTTTTT. As protein: CASSLSNTGELFF. This chain connects TRBV7-9 to TRBJ2-2; D is uncertain. The CDR3 is 13 amino acids. Germline V lookup: CDR1 SEHNR, CDR2 FQNEAQ (reference sequence). Trimming shortened V by 3 bases and J by 2 bases, and 4 bases separated the two germline ends.

The chain employs TRBV18 and TRBJ1-3, with TRBD1 as a possible D gene (5 bases). Germline CDR1 KGHSH, CDR2 LQKENI. This CDR3 comprises 15 residues. With 3 bases removed from V and 3 bases from J, the gap between germline ends came to 12 bases. The DNA of the CDR3 is TGTGCCAGCTCACCTAACGGACATCTTGGAAACACCATATATTTT. Protein: CASSPNGHLGNTIYF. Together with reference TRBV18 and TRBJ1-3, the CDR3 gives the full variable domain: NAGVMQNPRHLVRRRGQEARLRCSPMKGHSHVYWYRQLPEEGLKFMVYLQKENIIDESGMPKERFSAEFPKEGPSILRIQQVVRGDSAAYFCASSPNGHLGNTIYFGEGSWLTVV.